This is a list of T cell receptor beta chains from one sample in a study of blood T cells in healthy people across ages. Each CDR3 protein is one row after TCRdb ran MiXCR on the 5' RACE reads. The repertoire holds about 1.6 million distinct CDR3 sequences, with about 31% as singletons. Sample: blood. These receptors were collected from a woman in her thirties in good health. Both conserved end residues are part of each CDR3. Each record gives: D gene, clone size, V gene, J gene, CDR3 DNA, CDR3 protein. D genes are given only for firm matches. Some rows mark clone size as missing; the rest say once, few, many or name a class of expanded clone.

d_call: NA; clone_size: NA; v_call: TRBV20-1; j_call: TRBJ2-3; cdr3_nt: TGCAGTGCTAGGGCGGGCTCGCGGGATACGCAGTATTTT; cdr3_aa: CSARAGSRDTQYF
d_call: TRBD1; clone_size: NA; v_call: TRBV24-1; j_call: TRBJ2-5; cdr3_nt: TGTGCCACCAGTGTGAGGACAGGCGTCAGTGCATCGGAGACCCAGTACTTC; cdr3_aa: CATSVRTGVSASETQYF
d_call: NA; clone_size: NA; v_call: TRBV5-1; j_call: TRBJ1-6; cdr3_nt: TGCGCCAGCAGCCTGGCGCTTAGAGAGCCACCCCTCCACTTT; cdr3_aa: CASSLALREPPLHF
d_call: NA; clone_size: NA; v_call: TRBV20-1; j_call: TRBJ1-4; cdr3_nt: TGCAGTGCTAGGGGCTGGGCAACTAATGAAAAACTGTTTTTT; cdr3_aa: CSARGWATNEKLFF
d_call: NA; clone_size: NA; v_call: TRBV10-3; j_call: TRBJ1-2; cdr3_nt: TGTGCCATCGGGGGACTTGGGTATGGCTACACCTTC; cdr3_aa: CAIGGLGYGYTF
d_call: NA; clone_size: NA; v_call: TRBV20-1; j_call: TRBJ2-1; cdr3_nt: TGCAGTGCTAGATCTTGGGTGAGCTCCTACAATGAGCAGTTCTTC; cdr3_aa: CSARSWVSSYNEQFF
d_call: NA; clone_size: many; v_call: TRBV29-1; j_call: TRBJ2-7; cdr3_nt: TGCAGCGTTGACAGGGGAGGGTACGAGCAGTACTTC; cdr3_aa: CSVDRGGYEQYF
d_call: NA; clone_size: few; v_call: TRBV11-3; j_call: TRBJ2-1; cdr3_nt: TGTGCCAGCAGCTTAGATAGACAGTCCTACAATGAGCAGTTCTTC; cdr3_aa: CASSLDRQSYNEQFF
d_call: TRBD1; clone_size: NA; v_call: TRBV6-1; j_call: TRBJ1-2; cdr3_nt: TGTGCCAGCAGTGTCGTCCGGGACAGCGAGGGCTACACCTTC; cdr3_aa: CASSVVRDSEGYTF
d_call: NA; clone_size: NA; v_call: TRBV7-9; j_call: TRBJ1-2; cdr3_nt: TGTGCCAGCAGCTTAGCTAGCCCCAGGGCTAACTATGGCTACACCTTC; cdr3_aa: CASSLASPRANYGYTF
d_call: TRBD1; clone_size: NA; v_call: TRBV20-1; j_call: TRBJ1-1; cdr3_nt: TGCAGTGCTAGAACCCGGGACAGGAACACTGAAGCTTTCTTT; cdr3_aa: CSARTRDRNTEAFF
d_call: NA; clone_size: few; v_call: TRBV15; j_call: TRBJ1-4; cdr3_nt: TGTGCCACCAGCAGGGCCCCACAGGGAACTAATGAAAAACTGTTTTTT; cdr3_aa: CATSRAPQGTNEKLFF
d_call: NA; clone_size: NA; v_call: TRBV4-2; j_call: TRBJ2-7; cdr3_nt: TGTGCCAGCAGCCAAGGACCAGGGGGGAGGGGCGGCTCCTACGAGCAGTACTTC; cdr3_aa: CASSQGPGGRGGSYEQYF
d_call: TRBD1; clone_size: few; v_call: TRBV12-3/TRBV12-4; j_call: TRBJ1-2; cdr3_nt: TGTGCCAGCAGACCTCCGGGACAGGGGCTGCGCGGCTACACCTTC; cdr3_aa: CASRPPGQGLRGYTF
d_call: NA; clone_size: NA; v_call: TRBV20-1; j_call: TRBJ1-1; cdr3_nt: TGCAGTGCTAGAGGTGGAGGGATCACTGAAGCTTTCTTT; cdr3_aa: CSARGGGITEAFF
d_call: NA; clone_size: few; v_call: TRBV9; j_call: TRBJ2-7; cdr3_nt: TGTGCCAGCAGCGTAGAAGTAAGGGACGGGGAGCAGTACTTC; cdr3_aa: CASSVEVRDGEQYF
d_call: NA; clone_size: many; v_call: TRBV4-1; j_call: TRBJ2-1; cdr3_nt: TGCGCCAGCAGCCAAGATCTTGGGGCAGGCAATGAGCAGTTCTTC; cdr3_aa: CASSQDLGAGNEQFF
d_call: NA; clone_size: NA; v_call: TRBV6-1; j_call: TRBJ2-7; cdr3_nt: TGTGCCAGCAGCCCCCGGGGGGCTTTCTACGAGCAGTACTTC; cdr3_aa: CASSPRGAFYEQYF
d_call: NA; clone_size: NA; v_call: TRBV9; j_call: TRBJ2-3; cdr3_nt: TGTGCCAGCAGCGTAGCTCCCCTAGATACGCAGTATTTT; cdr3_aa: CASSVAPLDTQYF
d_call: NA; clone_size: NA; v_call: TRBV21-1; j_call: TRBJ2-1; cdr3_nt: TGTGCCAGCAGCAAAGAACTAGCGGAGGACAATGAGCAGTTCTTC; cdr3_aa: CASSKELAEDNEQFF
d_call: NA; clone_size: NA; v_call: TRBV6-1; j_call: TRBJ1-5; cdr3_nt: TGTGCCAGTAGTGAGGGAGGGTACAATCAGCCCCAGCATTTT; cdr3_aa: CASSEGGYNQPQHF
d_call: NA; clone_size: NA; v_call: TRBV2; j_call: TRBJ2-5; cdr3_nt: TGTGCCAGCAGTGAAGTCAGGGCCCAAGAGACCCAGTACTTC; cdr3_aa: CASSEVRAQETQYF
d_call: NA; clone_size: few; v_call: TRBV6-2/TRBV6-3; j_call: TRBJ2-6; cdr3_nt: TGTGCCAGCAGTTACTCGACAGGGGCCAACGTCCTGACTTTC; cdr3_aa: CASSYSTGANVLTF
d_call: NA; clone_size: many; v_call: TRBV20-1; j_call: TRBJ1-2; cdr3_nt: TGCAGTGCTAGCAAAGGCTACACCTTC; cdr3_aa: CSASKGYTF
d_call: NA; clone_size: NA; v_call: TRBV7-2; j_call: TRBJ1-5; cdr3_nt: TGTGCCAGCAGCTTATCCATTCGGCAGCCCCAGCATTTT; cdr3_aa: CASSLSIRQPQHF
d_call: NA; clone_size: NA; v_call: TRBV6-5; j_call: TRBJ1-5; cdr3_nt: TGTGCCAGCAGAAGAACCGGACCGGGTCAGCCCCAGCATTTT; cdr3_aa: CASRRTGPGQPQHF